Reported below is one T cell receptor (beta chain). It lacks a known antigen. No much larger clone is present one base from it, and per-base qualities are unavailable. For CDR1 and CDR2, the germline V gene lists SGHTS and YDEGEE. The CDR3 starts with the cysteine, ends with the phenylalanine, and has 15 residues. The retained sequence is limited to the CDR3, 45 bases, with the frame set at the first base. Trimming accounts for 4 bases at V and 6 bases at J, while the number of junction bases matched to no gene is 6. This entry belongs to a study of blood T cell repertoires in COVID-19 (dated by TCRdb to 2019 to 2021). About the full investigation: Collaborator samples came from the United States, Italy and Spain and covered acute and convalescent phases of COVID-19. The material from the prospective study consisted of cDNA or gDNA derived from T cells, B-cell-depleted T cells, or PBMCs. Subjects who had been exposed to COVID-19, were actively infected with it, or had recovered from it provided the deeply sampled blood TCRbeta repertoires that made up the dataset. The repertoires were released in a freely available public database intended as a resource for research on the immune response to SARS-CoV-2. Samples were obtained from the ongoing ImmuneRACE study (first 160 participants) and from 1,254 subjects provided by 6 global collaborators. Nearly every sample came with metadata listing a de-identified subject ID, COVID-19 status, age in years and sex. Where available, HLA class I and class II types were obtained from metadata supplied by the sample provider rather than from assay-based typing.

TCRbeta CDR3 regions were amplified from genomic DNA by means of the immunoSEQ Assay, a bias-controlled multiplex PCR. The source study handled its data this way. Within the assay, amplification of reference gene primers was used to estimate how many nucleated cells each sample contained. To quantify the absolute abundance of each unique TCRbeta CDR3 rearrangement, sequence reads were collapsed and filtered. For each sample, productive Simpson clonality was calculated as the square root of Simpson's diversity index across productive rearrangements. TCRdb limited this immuneACCESS table to in-frame rearrangements with V and J called. A share of clones is missing; checked studies link under half to unresolved V genes, and the rest is unexplained. V and J calls and clone size are given by that table; D and trimming were obtained from the DNA. A total of fewer than 300,000 clones appear in this sample, approximately 90% of them only once. The ten biggest clones cover around 2.2% of the sample.

One collaborating source in Seattle enrolled patients during active infection and followed them longitudinally through the course of disease. Collaborating institutions collected whole blood in K2EDTA tubes following their own protocols. For TCRbeta analysis, collaborators shipped samples as frozen whole blood, isolated PBMCs, or DNA extracted from either of those sample types. The study at large found these results: The quantity of clinical and demographic metadata differed by source and by participant and was supplied without curation.

This TCR came from a woman between 25 and 40 years old with COVID-19, enrolled during active disease. Sample: peripheral blood. Recombination joined TRBV5-8 with TRBJ1-4, with 10 central nucleotides matching TRBD1. In nucleotide form, the sequence is TGTGCCAGCAGCGTAATAGGACAGGGGGATGAAAAACTGTTTTTT. This sequence encodes CASSVIGQGDEKLFF.